This TCR beta chain is from a study of CD8+ T cells in alopecia areata. V was pared by 1 base and J by 6 bases, with 13 bases between. CDR1 and CDR2 (germline): MGHDK, SYGVNS. This CDR3 is built from 15 residues. Reverse transcribed after extraction, RNA yielded cDNA as the sequencing template. Some clones are missing from TCRdb's copy, which holds only in-frame ones; the method was immunoSEQ multiplex PCR. The repertoire holds about 200,000 clones, with 50% to 60% as singletons. The rearrangement links TRBV25-1 to TRBJ1-5; no clear D gene. Here the sequenced sample was CD4+ T cells sorted from blood, taken at week 0. The TCR originated in a human donor with alopecia areata. The CDR3 sequence: CASSEWGFLPQPQHF. CDR3 DNA sequence: TGTGCCAGCAGTGAATGGGGATTTCTGCCTCAGCCCCAGCATTTT.